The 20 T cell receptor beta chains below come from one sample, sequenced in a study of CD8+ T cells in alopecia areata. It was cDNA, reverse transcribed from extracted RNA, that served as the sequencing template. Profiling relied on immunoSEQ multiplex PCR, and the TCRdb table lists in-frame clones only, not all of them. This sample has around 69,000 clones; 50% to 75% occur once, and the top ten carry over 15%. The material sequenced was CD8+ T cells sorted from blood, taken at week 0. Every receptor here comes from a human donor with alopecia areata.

CDR3 in amino acids: CASSLVGAREQYF. The CDR3 bases are TGCGCCAGCAGCTTGGTAGGGGCGAGGGAGCAGTACTTC. J is TRBJ2-7 and V is TRBV5-1, with D maybe TRBD1 (5 bases). The CDR3 runs 13 residues. V was shortened by 0 bases and J by 7 bases, with 11 bases between the two germline ends. Germline CDR1 SGHRS, CDR2 YFSETQ.

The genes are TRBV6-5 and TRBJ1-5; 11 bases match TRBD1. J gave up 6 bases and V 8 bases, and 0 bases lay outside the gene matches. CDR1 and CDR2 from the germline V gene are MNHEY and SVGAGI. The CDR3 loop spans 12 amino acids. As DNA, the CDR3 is TGTGCCAGCGGGACAGGGGGTCAGCCCCAGCATTTT. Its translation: CASGTGGQPQHF.

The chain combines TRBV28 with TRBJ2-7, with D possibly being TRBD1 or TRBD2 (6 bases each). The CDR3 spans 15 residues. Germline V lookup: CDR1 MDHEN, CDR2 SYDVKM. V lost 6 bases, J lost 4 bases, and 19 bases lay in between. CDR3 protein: CASSREGGDWYEQYF. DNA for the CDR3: TGTGCCAGCAGCCGAGAGGGGGGCGACTGGTACGAGCAGTACTTC.

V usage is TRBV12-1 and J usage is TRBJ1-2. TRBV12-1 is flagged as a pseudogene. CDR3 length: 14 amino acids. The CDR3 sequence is CASSFGGSNYGYTF. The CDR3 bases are TGTGCCAGCAGCTTTGGGGGGTCCAACTATGGCTACACCTTC.

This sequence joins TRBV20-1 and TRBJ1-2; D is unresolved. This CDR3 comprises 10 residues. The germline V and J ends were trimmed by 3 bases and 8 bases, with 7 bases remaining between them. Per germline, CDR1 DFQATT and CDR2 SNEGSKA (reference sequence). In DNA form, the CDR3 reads TGCAGTGCTAGGACGGCGGGCTACACCTTC. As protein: CSARTAGYTF.

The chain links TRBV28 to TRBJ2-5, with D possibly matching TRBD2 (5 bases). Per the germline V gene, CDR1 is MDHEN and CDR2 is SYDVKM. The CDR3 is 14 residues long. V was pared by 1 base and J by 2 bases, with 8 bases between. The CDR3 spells CASSLYRDQETQYF. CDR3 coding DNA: TGTGCCAGCAGTTTATATCGGGATCAAGAGACCCAGTACTTC. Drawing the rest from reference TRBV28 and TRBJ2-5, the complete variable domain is DVKVTQSSRYLVKRTGEKVFLECVQDMDHENMFWYRQDPGLGLRLIYFSYDVKMKEKGDIPEGYSVSREKKERFSLILESASTNQTSMYLCASSLYRDQETQYFGPGTRLLVL.

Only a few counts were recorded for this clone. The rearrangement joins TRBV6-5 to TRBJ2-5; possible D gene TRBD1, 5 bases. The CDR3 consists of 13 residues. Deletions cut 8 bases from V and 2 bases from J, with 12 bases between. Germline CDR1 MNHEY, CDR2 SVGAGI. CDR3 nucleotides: TGTGCCAGCTTTGCGGACATTCAAGAGACCCAGTACTTC. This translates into CASFADIQETQYF.

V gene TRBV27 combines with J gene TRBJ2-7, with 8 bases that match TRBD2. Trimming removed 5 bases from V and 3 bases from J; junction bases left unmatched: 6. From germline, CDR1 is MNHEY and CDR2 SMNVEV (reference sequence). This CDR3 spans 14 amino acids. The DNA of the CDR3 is TGTGCCAGCAGTCTGAGCGGGAGAATCTACGAGCAGTACTTC. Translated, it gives CASSLSGRIYEQYF.

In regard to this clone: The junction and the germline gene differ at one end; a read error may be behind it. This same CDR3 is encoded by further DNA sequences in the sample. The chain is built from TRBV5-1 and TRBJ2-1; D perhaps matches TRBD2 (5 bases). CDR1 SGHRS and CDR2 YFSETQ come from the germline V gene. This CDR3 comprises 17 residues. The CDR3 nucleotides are TGCGCCAGTAGCTTCACCCTTGAGGGAGTGGCCTACAATGAGCAGTTCTTC. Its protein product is CASSFTLEGVAYNEQFF.

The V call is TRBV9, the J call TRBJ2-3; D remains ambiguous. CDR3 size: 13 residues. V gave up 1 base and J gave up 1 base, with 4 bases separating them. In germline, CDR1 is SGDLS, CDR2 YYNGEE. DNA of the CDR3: TGTGCCAGCAGCGTAACGGGCACAGATACGCAGTATTTT. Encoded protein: CASSVTGTDTQYF.

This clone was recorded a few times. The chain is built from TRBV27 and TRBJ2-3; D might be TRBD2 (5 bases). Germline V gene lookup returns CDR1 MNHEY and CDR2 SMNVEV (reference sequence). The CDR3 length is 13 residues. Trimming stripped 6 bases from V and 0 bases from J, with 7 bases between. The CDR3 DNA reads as TGTGCCAGCAGACCGGGGAGCACAGATACGCAGTATTTT. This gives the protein CASRPGSTDTQYF.

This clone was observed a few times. The CDR3 sequence: CASSLGDMNTEAFF. DNA of the CDR3: TGCGCCAGCAGCTTGGGAGACATGAACACTGAAGCTTTCTTT. The chain has TRBV5-1 and TRBJ1-1; D is ambiguous. This CDR3 contains 14 residues. The V gene lost 0 bases and the J gene lost 0 bases, with 6 bases spanning the gap. Germline CDR1 reads SGHRS; CDR2 reads YFSETQ.

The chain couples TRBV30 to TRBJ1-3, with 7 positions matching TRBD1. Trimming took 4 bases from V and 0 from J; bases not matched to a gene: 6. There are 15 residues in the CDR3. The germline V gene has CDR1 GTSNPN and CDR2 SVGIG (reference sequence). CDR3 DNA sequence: TGTGCCTGGATTGAACAGGGGTTCTCTGGAAACACCATATATTTT. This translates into CAWIEQGFSGNTIYF.

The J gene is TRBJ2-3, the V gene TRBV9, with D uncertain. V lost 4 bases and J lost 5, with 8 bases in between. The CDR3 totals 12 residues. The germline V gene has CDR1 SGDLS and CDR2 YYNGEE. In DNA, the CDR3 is TGTGCCAGCAGCCCGACTGTAGATACGCAGTATTTT. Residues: CASSPTVDTQYF.

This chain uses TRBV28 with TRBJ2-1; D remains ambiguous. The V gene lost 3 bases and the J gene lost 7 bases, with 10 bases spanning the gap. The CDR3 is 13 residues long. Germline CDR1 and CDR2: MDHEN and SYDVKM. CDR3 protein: CASSFGGWNEQFF. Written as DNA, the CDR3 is TGTGCCAGCAGTTTCGGTGGATGGAATGAGCAGTTCTTC.

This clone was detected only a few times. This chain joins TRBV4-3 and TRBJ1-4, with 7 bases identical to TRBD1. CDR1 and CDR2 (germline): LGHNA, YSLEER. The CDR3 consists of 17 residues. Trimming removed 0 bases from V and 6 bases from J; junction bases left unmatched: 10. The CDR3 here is CASSQDPMTGSDEKLFF. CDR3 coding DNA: TGCGCCAGCAGCCAAGATCCGATGACAGGGTCCGATGAAAAACTGTTTTTT.

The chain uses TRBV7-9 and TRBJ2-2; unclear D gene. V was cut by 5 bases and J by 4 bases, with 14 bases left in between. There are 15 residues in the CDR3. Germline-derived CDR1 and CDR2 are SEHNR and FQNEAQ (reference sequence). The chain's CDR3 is CASSPRLAGTGELFF. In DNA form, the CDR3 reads TGTGCCAGCAGCCCCAGATTGGCCGGCACCGGGGAGCTGTTTTTT.

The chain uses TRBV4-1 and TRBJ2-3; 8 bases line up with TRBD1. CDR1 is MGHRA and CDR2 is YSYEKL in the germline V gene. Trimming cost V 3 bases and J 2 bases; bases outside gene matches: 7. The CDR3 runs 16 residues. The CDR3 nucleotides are TGCGCCAGCAGCCAGGAAGGACAGGGAAACACAGATACGCAGTATTTT. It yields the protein CASSQEGQGNTDTQYF.

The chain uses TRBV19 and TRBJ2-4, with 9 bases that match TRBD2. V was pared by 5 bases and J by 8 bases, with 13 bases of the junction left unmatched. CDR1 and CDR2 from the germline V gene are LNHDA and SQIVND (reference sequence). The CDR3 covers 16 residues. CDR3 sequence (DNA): TGTGCCAGTAGTTTCGCCCAACCGGGACTAGCCCACATTCAGTACTTC. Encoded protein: CASSFAQPGLAHIQYF.

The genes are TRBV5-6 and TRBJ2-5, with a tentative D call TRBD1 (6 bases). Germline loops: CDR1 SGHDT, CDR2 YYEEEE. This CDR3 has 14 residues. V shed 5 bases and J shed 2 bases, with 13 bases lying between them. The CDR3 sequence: CASSPQGDQETQYF. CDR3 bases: TGTGCCAGCAGTCCACAGGGTGATCAAGAGACCCAGTACTTC.